This entry features one TCR beta chain sequence. The antigen is not known. This sample is part of a study of OX40 agonist ivuxolimab in advanced cancers. Overall study context: Dose-escalation patients' cancers were hepatocellular carcinoma, melanoma, renal cell or head and neck cancer. Allowance was made for prior anti-PD-1, anti-PD-L1 or anti-CTLA-4 therapy, and around 44% had some.

Sequencing was performed with immunoSEQ multiplex PCR; in TCRdb, only in-frame clones are kept and a portion is missing. The table shows 70,000 to 85,000 clones, with 84% occurring only once. Study-wide findings and caveats: At 0.1 to 3.0 mg/kg and by week 6, clonal expansion occurred in CD4+ and CD8+ blood T cells.

The length of the CDR3 is 15 residues. V trimming: 4 bases; J trimming: 3 bases; junction bases outside the gene matches: 2. Germline V gives CDR1 MGHRA, CDR2 YSYEKL. The specimen comprised CD4+ or CD8+ T cells sorted from blood, sampled in a trial of the OX40 agonist ivuxolimab. The gene calls are TRBV4-1 and TRBJ2-1, with TRBD2 identical over 11 bases. This TCR was sampled from an adult with an advanced solid tumor such as melanoma, head and neck, liver or kidney cancer. In nucleotides, the CDR3 is TGCGCCAGCAGCCCCGGACTAGCGGGCTACAATGAGCAGTTCTTC. Translation: CASSPGLAGYNEQFF.